A selection of T cell receptor beta chains follows, all from one sample in a study of beta chain features in type 1 diabetes. The data were produced by immunoSEQ multiplex PCR, yet TCRdb's version contains in-frame clones alone and is incomplete. The profile covers hundreds of thousands of clones, with over 13% appearing a single time and 0.035% to 0.045% taken by the ten largest. Specimen: naive CD4+ T cells from blood. Receptors were obtained from a man in his late teens or twenties with type 1 diabetes. Each CDR3 is given with its conserved first and last residue. The D gene is left open where the match is weak. Some rows mark clone size as missing; the rest say once, few, many or name a class of expanded clone.

size	V	D	J	CDR3	DNA
.	TRBV7-3	.	TRBJ2-7	CASSTTGSYEQYF	TGTGCCAGCAGCACGACAGGTTCCTACGAGCAGTACTTC
few	TRBV11-1	.	TRBJ2-7	CASSSGDWLRQREKDEQYF	TGTGCCAGCAGCTCCGGCGATTGGTTACGACAGAGGGAGAAAGACGAGCAGTACTTC
few	TRBV5-6	.	TRBJ2-7	CASSSYLGRSYEQYF	TGTGCCAGCAGCTCCTACTTAGGGCGATCCTACGAGCAGTACTTC
.	TRBV18	.	TRBJ2-5	CASSEQGQETQYF	TGTGCCAGCTCAGAACAGGGCCAAGAGACCCAGTACTTC
.	TRBV7-2	.	TRBJ1-1	CASSLEGREDTEAFF	TGTGCCAGCAGCTTAGAAGGCAGGGAGGACACTGAAGCTTTCTTT
few	TRBV7-9	.	TRBJ1-5	CASSLVGGTPMVPQHF	TGTGCCAGCAGCTTAGTGGGCGGGACACCGATGGTGCCCCAGCATTTT
.	TRBV9	.	TRBJ1-2	CASSNSGTVYGYTF	TGTGCCAGCAGCAACTCCGGGACGGTGTATGGCTACACCTTC
few	TRBV29-1	.	TRBJ2-7	CSVELVRGAEQYF	TGCAGCGTTGAATTGGTCAGGGGGGCCGAGCAGTACTTC
.	TRBV7-2	TRBD2	TRBJ2-5	CASSSPSGRETQYF	TGTGCCAGCAGCTCCCCTAGCGGGAGAGAGACCCAGTACTTC
.	TRBV18	.	TRBJ1-5	CASSPFQGLGQPQHF	TGTGCCAGCTCACCATTTCAGGGTTTGGGTCAGCCCCAGCATTTT
.	TRBV14	.	TRBJ2-1	CASSQVLGTTYNEQFF	TGTGCCAGCAGCCAAGTACTCGGGACCACCTACAATGAGCAGTTCTTC
few	TRBV5-4	TRBD2	TRBJ2-5	CASRFAGTSGGRRQETQYF	TGTGCCAGCAGATTTGCCGGGACTAGCGGGGGGCGGAGGCAAGAGACCCAGTACTTC
few	TRBV4-3	.	TRBJ1-4	CASSQEGATNEKLFF	TGCGCCAGCAGCCAAGAAGGGGCTACTAATGAAAAACTGTTTTTT
few	TRBV10-3	.	TRBJ2-3	CAILDPGATDTQYF	TGTGCCATACTAGATCCTGGGGCCACAGATACGCAGTATTTT
few	TRBV7-2	.	TRBJ1-5	CASSLVGDSNQPQHF	TGTGCCAGCAGCTTAGTTGGCGATAGCAATCAGCCCCAGCATTTT
few	TRBV19	.	TRBJ1-2	CAVRARNYGYTF	TGTGCGGTGAGGGCCAGAAACTATGGCTACACCTTC
few	TRBV13	TRBD1	TRBJ1-6	CASSVAGGRNSPLHF	TGTGCCAGCAGCGTGGCAGGGGGCAGGAATTCACCCCTCCACTTT
.	TRBV7-2	TRBD2	TRBJ2-1	CASSFASGGANNEQFF	TGTGCCAGCAGCTTTGCTAGCGGGGGGGCAAACAATGAGCAGTTCTTC
few	TRBV5-1	.	TRBJ2-7	CASSLAASYEQYF	TGCGCCAGCAGCTTGGCGGCCTCCTACGAGCAGTACTTC
.	TRBV2	.	TRBJ1-1	CASSEREGWAFF	TGTGCCAGCAGTGAACGAGAAGGATGGGCTTTCTTT
.	TRBV4-2	.	TRBJ2-7	CASSQGTSYEQYF	TGTGCCAGCAGCCAAGGGACATCGTACGAGCAGTACTTC
.	TRBV6-5	TRBD2	TRBJ2-1	CASTPLAGGPNEQFF	TGTGCCAGCACCCCCCTTGCGGGAGGGCCGAATGAGCAGTTCTTC
.	TRBV4-3	.	TRBJ1-1	CASSQDYGGDRNTEAFF	TGCGCCAGCAGCCAAGATTATGGGGGCGACAGGAACACTGAAGCTTTCTTT
few	TRBV10-3	.	TRBJ2-3	CAIRGEREHTDTQYF	TGTGCCATCAGGGGAGAGCGCGAACACACAGATACGCAGTATTTT
.	TRBV6-5	.	TRBJ1-6	CASSYSGGGTSPLHF	TGTGCCAGCAGTTACTCAGGGGGAGGGACCTCACCCCTCCACTTT
.	TRBV5-6	.	TRBJ1-5	CASSTGPLSNQPQHF	TGTGCCAGCAGCACCGGCCCGCTTTCCAATCAGCCCCAGCATTTT
.	TRBV5-1	TRBD1	TRBJ1-4	CASSLSGTEEKLFF	TGCGCCAGCAGCTTGTCGGGGACAGAAGAAAAACTGTTTTTT
.	TRBV7-2	.	TRBJ1-2	CASSQDGVYGYTF	TGTGCCAGCAGCCAGGACGGCGTCTATGGCTACACCTTC
few	TRBV23-1	.	TRBJ2-5	CSSSPQADQETQYF	TGCTCCAGCAGTCCCCAGGCAGATCAAGAGACCCAGTACTTC
once	TRBV28	.	TRBJ1-1	CASSVGPPGAFF	TGCGCCAGCAGTGTGGGCCCCCCTGGAGCTTTCTTT
many	TRBV14	TRBD2	TRBJ2-1	CASSPRGAGDHNEQFF	TGTGCCAGCAGCCCTCGAGGCGCGGGAGACCACAATGAGCAGTTCTTC
few	TRBV5-6	.	TRBJ1-2	CASSLALGQNGYTF	TGTGCCAGCAGCTTGGCCTTAGGACAGAATGGCTACACCTTC
few	TRBV2	.	TRBJ1-1	CASDSTEGTEAFF	TGTGCCAGCGACAGTACCGAAGGGACTGAAGCTTTCTTT
few	TRBV30	.	TRBJ1-2	CAWSPRWDGYTF	TGTGCCTGGAGTCCCCGATGGGATGGCTACACCTTC
.	TRBV30	TRBD1	TRBJ1-4	CAWSKGTGSEKLFF	TGTGCCTGGAGTAAGGGGACAGGCAGTGAAAAACTGTTTTTT
few	TRBV4-1	.	TRBJ1-6	CASSPGPENSPLHF	TGCGCCAGCAGCCCGGGACCGGAGAATTCACCCCTCCACTTT
few	TRBV4-2	TRBD2	TRBJ2-3	CASSPGIAGTTDTQYF	TGTGCCAGCAGCCCCGGGATAGCGGGAACCACAGATACGCAGTATTTT
.	TRBV28	.	TRBJ1-1	CASSLMGGWNTEAFF	TGTGCCAGCAGTTTAATGGGCGGTTGGAACACTGAAGCTTTCTTT
few	TRBV25-1	.	TRBJ2-1	CASSPPGDSSYNEQFF	TGTGCCAGCAGTCCGCCCGGGGACTCCTCCTACAATGAGCAGTTCTTC
few	TRBV27	.	TRBJ1-1	CASSLIKRGPNTEAFF	TGTGCCAGCAGTTTGATTAAGAGGGGCCCGAACACTGAAGCTTTCTTT
few	TRBV4-1	.	TRBJ2-4	CASSQGFPTGSKNIQYF	TGCGCCAGCAGCCAAGGGTTCCCTACAGGGTCCAAAAACATTCAGTACTTC
once	TRBV5-1	.	TRBJ2-3	CASSLDVYTQYF	TGCGCCAGCAGCTTGGATGTATATACGCAGTATTTT
.	TRBV7-2	.	TRBJ2-5	CASSPLRYGGQTQYF	TGTGCCAGCAGCCCTCTTCGATATGGCGGTCAGACCCAGTACTTC
few	TRBV5-1	.	TRBJ2-5	CASSPASDQETQYF	TGCGCCAGCAGCCCGGCTAGCGACCAAGAGACCCAGTACTTC
.	TRBV5-4	.	TRBJ2-5	CASSFEETQYF	TGTGCCAGCAGCTTCGAGGAGACCCAGTACTTC
few	TRBV6-6	.	TRBJ1-4	CASSPEGTGWEKLFF	TGTGCCAGCAGTCCCGAAGGGACCGGGTGGGAAAAACTGTTTTTT
.	TRBV7-2	.	TRBJ2-2	CASSSRIGGTGELFF	TGTGCCAGCAGCTCTCGGATAGGAGGCACCGGGGAGCTGTTTTTT
.	TRBV7-9	TRBD1	TRBJ1-1	CASSSQGDTEAFF	TGTGCCAGCAGCTCACAGGGGGACACTGAAGCTTTCTTT
.	TRBV29-1	TRBD2	TRBJ2-5	CSVEREDAETQYF	TGCAGCGTTGAACGGGAGGACGCAGAGACCCAGTACTTC
.	TRBV28	TRBD2	TRBJ2-7	CASSSPSGGAYEQYF	TGTGCCAGCAGCTCCCCTAGCGGGGGGGCCTACGAGCAGTACTTC
.	TRBV25-1	TRBD1	TRBJ2-7	CASSLGDRREQYF	TGTGCCAGCAGTTTAGGGGACAGGAGGGAGCAGTACTTC
.	TRBV5-6	TRBD1	TRBJ1-2	CASSDRDRTIRGQGYTF	TGTGCCAGCAGCGATCGGGACAGGACCATCCGAGGGCAAGGCTACACCTTC
few	TRBV5-1	TRBD2	TRBJ2-7	CASSPVAGVSYEQYF	TGCGCCAGCAGCCCCGTAGCGGGAGTCTCCTACGAGCAGTACTTC
few	TRBV7-9	.	TRBJ1-2	CASSLQGGYGYTF	TGTGCCAGCAGTCTACAGGGTGGCTATGGCTACACCTTC
few	TRBV2	TRBD1	TRBJ2-1	CASRETRQGSYNEQFF	TGTGCCAGCAGGGAAACCAGACAGGGGTCCTACAATGAGCAGTTCTTC